This TCR beta chain was retrieved from a study of blood T cell repertoires in COVID-19. The wider study: The study drew acute and convalescent COVID-19 samples from the United States, Italy and Spain. In each case, the material was cDNA or gDNA derived from T cells, B-cell-depleted T cells, or PBMCs.

CDR3 length: 14 amino acids. Germline V gene sequence: CDR1 LNHNV, CDR2 YYDKDF (reference sequence). The ends were cut back, 6 bases at V and 3 bases at J, with 15 bases in the middle. In the original analysis: Researchers report that nucleated cell counts were estimated from reference gene primer amplification. The data were produced by immunoSEQ multiplex PCR, yet TCRdb's version contains in-frame clones alone and is incomplete. For V, J and clone size, that table is used; D and trimming come from the DNA. The sample carries roughly 68,000 clones, approximately 86% recorded once. The sequence came from a man of 80 years or more with active COVID-19. Material: peripheral blood. The chain has TRBV15 and TRBJ2-7; D may be TRBD1 (6 bases). This CDR3 reads CATSPTGQSYEQYF. The CDR3 region has the DNA TGTGCCACCAGTCCTACCGGACAGAGCTACGAGCAGTACTTC.